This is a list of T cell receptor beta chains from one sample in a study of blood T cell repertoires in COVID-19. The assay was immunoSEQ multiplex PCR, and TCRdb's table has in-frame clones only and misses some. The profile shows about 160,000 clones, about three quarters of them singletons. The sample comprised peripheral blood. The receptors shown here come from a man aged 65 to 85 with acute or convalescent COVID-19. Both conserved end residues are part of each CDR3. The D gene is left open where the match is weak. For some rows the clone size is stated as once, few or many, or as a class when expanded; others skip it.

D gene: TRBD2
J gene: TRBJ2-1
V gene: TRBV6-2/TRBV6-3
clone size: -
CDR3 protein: CASSYSALAGVYEQFF
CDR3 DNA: TGTGCCAGCAGTTACTCCGCACTAGCGGGAGTCTATGAGCAGTTCTTC

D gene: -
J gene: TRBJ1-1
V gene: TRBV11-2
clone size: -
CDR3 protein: CASSSDLQGEAFF
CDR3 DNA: TGTGCCAGCAGCTCGGACCTCCAGGGGGAAGCTTTCTTT

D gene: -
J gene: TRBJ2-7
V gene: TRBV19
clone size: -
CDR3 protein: CASSPLPGVYAYEQYF
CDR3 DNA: TGTGCCAGTAGCCCTCTCCCCGGGGTCTACGCCTACGAGCAGTACTTC

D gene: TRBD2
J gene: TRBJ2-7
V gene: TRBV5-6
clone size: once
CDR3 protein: CASSLSLAGVYREQYF
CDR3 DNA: TGTGCCAGCAGCTTGTCTCTAGCGGGGGTTTATCGCGAGCAGTACTTC

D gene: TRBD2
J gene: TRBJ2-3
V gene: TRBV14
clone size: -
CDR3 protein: CASSLAGAVDTQYF
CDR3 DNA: TGTGCCAGCAGTCTAGCGGGAGCGGTAGATACGCAGTATTTT

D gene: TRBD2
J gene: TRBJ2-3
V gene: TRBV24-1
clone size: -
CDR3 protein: CATSSSRGNTDTQYF
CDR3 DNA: TGTGCCACCAGTTCGTCGCGGGGGAACACAGATACGCAGTATTTT

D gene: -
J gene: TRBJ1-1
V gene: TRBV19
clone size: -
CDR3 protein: CASSLQRAGDTEAFF
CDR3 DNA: TGTGCCAGTAGTCTCCAGCGGGCTGGGGACACTGAAGCTTTCTTT

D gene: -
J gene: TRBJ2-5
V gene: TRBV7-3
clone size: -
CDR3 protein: CASSLSSGAETQYF
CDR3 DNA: TGTGCCAGCAGCTTATCCTCGGGAGCAGAGACCCAGTACTTC

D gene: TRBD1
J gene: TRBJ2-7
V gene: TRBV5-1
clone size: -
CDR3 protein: CASSLVGTGPYEQYF
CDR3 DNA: TGCGCCAGCAGCTTGGTCGGGACAGGCCCCTACGAGCAGTACTTC

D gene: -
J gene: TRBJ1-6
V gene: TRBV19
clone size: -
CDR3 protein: CASSPLDSHTMGNSPLHF
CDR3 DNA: TGTGCCAGTAGCCCATTAGACAGTCATACCATGGGGAATTCACCCCTCCACTTT

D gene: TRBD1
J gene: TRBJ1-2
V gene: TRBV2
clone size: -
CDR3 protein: CASSPGTAAPGYTF
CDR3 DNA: TGTGCCAGCAGTCCAGGGACAGCCGCTCCGGGCTACACCTTC